The clone carrying this T cell receptor (beta chain) occurred a few times. This record belongs to a study of response to subunit inactivated influenza vaccine. TCRdb fed the RT-PCR reads into MiXCR, producing one record per CDR3 protein. The repertoire includes about 540,000 distinct CDR3 sequences, around 21% of them detected once, and about 3% sits in the top ten. These data also featured in a second study, about T cells expressing NK-cell markers. This second report adds: TCR beta cDNA was generated via 5'RACE template switching incorporating UMIs. Serological testing identified seven of the eight sequenced donors as HCMV-seropositive and one as seronegative. In more than five donors, dominant CD3+CD56+NKG2C+ clones formed about 1.0-7.5% of CD8+ cells. A handful of donors showed these clonotypes also leading the CD3+CD56-NKG2C+ fraction. No clear determination of HCMV specificity was made for expanded NKG2C+ T cell clones.

This TCR came from a man aged 45 to 65 who received an inactivated influenza vaccine. Sequenced here: CD4+ T cells sorted from PBMCs, sampled approximately 13 days after vaccination.

The CDR3 DNA is TGCGCCAGCAGCCAAGTGGGACAAACTAACTATGGCTACACCTTC. Encoded protein: CASSQVGQTNYGYTF. The chain recombines TRBV4-3 with TRBJ1-2; possibly TRBD1 for D (6 bases). Trimming removed 1 base from V and 0 bases from J, with 9 bases in between. The CDR3 is made up of 15 amino acids. Germline CDR1 reads LGHNA; CDR2 reads YSLEER.